These 11 T cell receptor beta chains share one sample of origin, sequenced in a study of cytomegalovirus exposure and HLA in healthy donors. PCR used 60 Vbeta primers and 13 Jbeta primers. Sequencing was performed with immunoSEQ multiplex PCR; in TCRdb, only in-frame clones are kept and a portion is missing. Here the sample spans 60,000 to 90,000 clones, 70% being singletons. Sequencing was carried out using PBMCs. These TCRs come from a woman aged 45 to 65 in good health and CMV-seropositive.

This clone was found once. J is TRBJ1-2 and V is TRBV5-6; 9 bases map to TRBD1. J lost 7 bases, V lost 6 bases, and 19 bases had no gene match. CDR1 is SGHDT and CDR2 is YYEEEE in the germline V gene. The CDR3 extends over 17 amino acids. DNA for the CDR3: TGTGCCAGCACCACGCCGGGGACAGGGCGGTTCCTGGGTGGCTACACCTTC. This codes for CASTTPGTGRFLGGYTF.

This chain joins TRBV7-2 and TRBJ2-3; 8 positions agree with TRBD1. The length of the CDR3 is 14 residues. The junction had 8 bases not matched to a gene; V was cut back by 9 bases and J by 3 bases. From germline, CDR1 is SGHTA and CDR2 FQGNSA. CDR3 amino acids: CASNRDRSTDTQYF. The CDR3 DNA sequence: TGTGCCAGTAACCGGGACAGGAGTACAGATACGCAGTATTTT.

The CDR3 loop is CATRDYSGNTIYF. Here the CDR3 DNA reads TGTGCCACCAGAGACTACTCTGGAAACACCATATATTTT. V and J are TRBV15 and TRBJ1-3; no firm D call. V was shortened by 6 bases and J by 0 bases, with 6 bases between the two germline ends. This CDR3 comprises 13 residues. Germline-derived CDR1 and CDR2 are LNHNV and YYDKDF (reference sequence).

Turning to this clone: One end of the junction fails to match germline, which may point to a read error. V is TRBV6-1 and J is TRBJ1-1; D uncertain. The length of the CDR3 is 13 residues. CDR1 and CDR2 (germline): MNHNS, SASEGT. CDR3 protein: CASSEPRRPSSVF. The CDR3 DNA reads as TGTGCCAGCAGTGAACCGCGGAGGCCGTCTTCTGTCTTT.

V usage is TRBV15 and J usage is TRBJ2-1; 10 bases fit TRBD2. The junction had 2 bases not matched to a gene; V was cut back by 0 bases and J by 6 bases. This CDR3 has 15 residues. Germline lookup yields CDR1 LNHNV and CDR2 YYDKDF (reference sequence). DNA for the CDR3: TGTGCCACCAGCAGAGAACTAGCGGGGCCCAATGAGCAGTTCTTC. This sequence encodes CATSRELAGPNEQFF.

As concerns this clone: At one boundary the junction diverges from the germline segment, which might be a read error. The rearrangement links TRBV7-7 to TRBJ2-1, with D possibly TRBD2 on 7 matching bases. This CDR3 contains 17 residues. From germline, CDR1 is SSHAT and CDR2 FNYEAQ (reference sequence). The CDR3 DNA sequence: TGTGCCAGCAGTTTAGGGGGTGGGCGGGGGACGAGGAATGAGCAGTTCTTC. It yields the protein CASSLGGGRGTRNEQFF.

This clone is medium-sized (0.01 to 0.1%). The chain has TRBV6-5 and TRBJ1-2, with D uncertain. Germline CDR1 is MNHEY and CDR2 is SVGAGI. The CDR3 is 13 amino acids. V was shortened by 2 bases and J by 4 bases, with 8 bases between the two germline ends. CDR3 amino acids: CASSYQRLYGYTF. In nucleotides, the CDR3 is TGTGCCAGCAGTTACCAGCGACTCTATGGCTACACCTTC.

The genes are TRBV4-2 and TRBJ2-1; 16 bases fit TRBD2. After removal of 5 bases from V and 2 bases from J, the junction contained 6 bases not matched to a gene. There are 18 residues in the CDR3. Germline-derived CDR1 and CDR2 are LGHNA and YNFKEQ. This chain's CDR3 is CASSSGLAGGAPYNEQFF. The CDR3 nucleotides read TGTGCCAGCAGCTCGGGACTAGCGGGAGGGGCTCCCTACAATGAGCAGTTCTTC.

V usage is TRBV6-5 and J usage is TRBJ1-4; a possible D gene is TRBD1 (5 bases). V lost 0 bases, J lost 2 bases, and 7 bases lay in between. The length of the CDR3 is 15 residues. Germline V gene lookup returns CDR1 MNHEY and CDR2 SVGAGI. This CDR3 is CASSYSAGTNEKLFF. The CDR3 region has the DNA TGTGCCAGCAGTTACTCGGCAGGGACTAATGAAAAACTGTTTTTT.

The CDR3 sequence: CAWTGTVKGYTF. As DNA, the CDR3 is TGTGCCTGGACTGGGACAGTAAAAGGCTACACCTTC. The genes are TRBV30 and TRBJ1-2, with 7 bases identical to TRBD1. This CDR3 contains 12 residues. Germline V gives CDR1 GTSNPN, CDR2 SVGIG (reference sequence). Unmatched junction bases numbered 7, after V lost 4 bases and J lost 8 bases.

The J gene is TRBJ2-3, the V gene TRBV7-2; TRBD2 agrees at 9 bases. V shed 5 bases, J shed 5 bases, and the junction held 8 bases outside the gene matches. Per germline, CDR1 SGHTA and CDR2 FQGNSA. CDR3 length: 15 residues. The CDR3 region is CASSTGGRAIDTQYF. DNA of the CDR3: TGTGCCAGCAGCACGGGCGGGAGGGCCATAGATACGCAGTATTTT.